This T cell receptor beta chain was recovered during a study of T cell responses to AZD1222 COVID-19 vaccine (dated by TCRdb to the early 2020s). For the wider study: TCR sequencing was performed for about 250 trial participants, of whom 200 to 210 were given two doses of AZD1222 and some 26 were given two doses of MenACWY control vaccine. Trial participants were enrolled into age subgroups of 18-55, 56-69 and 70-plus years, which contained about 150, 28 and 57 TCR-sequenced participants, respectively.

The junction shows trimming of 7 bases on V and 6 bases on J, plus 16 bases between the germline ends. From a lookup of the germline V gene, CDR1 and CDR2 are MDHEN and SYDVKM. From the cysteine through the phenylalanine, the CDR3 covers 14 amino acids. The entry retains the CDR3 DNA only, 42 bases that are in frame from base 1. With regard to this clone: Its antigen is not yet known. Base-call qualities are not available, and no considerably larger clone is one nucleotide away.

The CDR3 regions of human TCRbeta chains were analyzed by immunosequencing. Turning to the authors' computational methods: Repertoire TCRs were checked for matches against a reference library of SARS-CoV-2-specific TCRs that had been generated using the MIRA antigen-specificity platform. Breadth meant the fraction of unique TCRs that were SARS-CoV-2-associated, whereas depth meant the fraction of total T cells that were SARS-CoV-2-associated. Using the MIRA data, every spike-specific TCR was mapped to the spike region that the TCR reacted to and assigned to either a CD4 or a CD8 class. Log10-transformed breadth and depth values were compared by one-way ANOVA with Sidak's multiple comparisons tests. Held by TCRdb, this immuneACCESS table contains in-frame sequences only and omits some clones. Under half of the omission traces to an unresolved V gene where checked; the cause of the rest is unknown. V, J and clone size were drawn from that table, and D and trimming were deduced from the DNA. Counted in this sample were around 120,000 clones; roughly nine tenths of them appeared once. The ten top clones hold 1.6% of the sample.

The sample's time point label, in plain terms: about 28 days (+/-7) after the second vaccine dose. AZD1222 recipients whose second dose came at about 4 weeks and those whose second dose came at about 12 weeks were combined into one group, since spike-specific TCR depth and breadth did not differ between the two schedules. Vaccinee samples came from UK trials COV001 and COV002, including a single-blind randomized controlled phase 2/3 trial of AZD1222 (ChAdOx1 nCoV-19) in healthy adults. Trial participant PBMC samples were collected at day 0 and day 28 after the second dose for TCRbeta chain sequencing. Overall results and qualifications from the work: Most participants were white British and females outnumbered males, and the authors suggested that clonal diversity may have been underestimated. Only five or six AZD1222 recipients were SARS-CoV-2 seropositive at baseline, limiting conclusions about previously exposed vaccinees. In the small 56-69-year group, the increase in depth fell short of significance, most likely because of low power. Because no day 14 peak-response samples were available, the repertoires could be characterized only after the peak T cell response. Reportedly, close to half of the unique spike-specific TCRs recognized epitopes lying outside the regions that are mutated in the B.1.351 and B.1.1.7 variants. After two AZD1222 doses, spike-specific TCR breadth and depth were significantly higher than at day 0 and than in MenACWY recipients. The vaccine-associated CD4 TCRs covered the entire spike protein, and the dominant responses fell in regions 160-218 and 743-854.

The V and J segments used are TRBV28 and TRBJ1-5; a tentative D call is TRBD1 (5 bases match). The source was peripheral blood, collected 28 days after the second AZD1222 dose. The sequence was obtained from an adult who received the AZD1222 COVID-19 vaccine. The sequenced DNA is TGTGCCAGCACTTCAAAAGGGGTTAGTCAGCCCCAGCATTTT. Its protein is CASTSKGVSQPQHF.